What follows are 32 T cell receptor beta chains derived from one specimen sequenced in a study of regulatory T cells in long-lasting Graves disease. Time point meaning: persistent/refractory GD, antithyroid drugs over 5 years with positive TRAb. TCR sequences were obtained from RNA taken from PBMCs. Libraries of TCR beta came from iRepertoire HTBI primers plus Arm-PCR of CDR3 regions. TCRdb recomputed calls from the multiplex PCR reads with MiXCR, one row per CDR3 protein. The sample has a few hundred thousand distinct CDR3 sequences, about 20% seen once. The sequencing here drew on peripheral blood mononuclear cells (PBMCs), taken when the disease was refractory, from a patient treated with antithyroid drugs. The receptors derive from a female donor with Graves disease.

As for this clonotype: Possible read error: a much larger clone is one base away. The chain links TRBV9 to TRBJ2-7; 8 nucleotides line up with TRBD2. This CDR3 contains 15 residues. From germline, CDR1 is SGDLS and CDR2 YYNGEE. With V trimmed by 7 bases and J by 6 bases, 15 bases remained unmatched. CDR3 coding DNA: TGTGCCAGCGGCCCAGGCGGAGCGGGAGTCAGCGAGCAGTACTTC. Its protein is CASGPGGAGVSEQYF. Full variable domain (rest looked up from reference TRBV9 and TRBJ2-7): DSGVTQTPKHLITATGQRVTLRCSPRSGDLSVYWYQQSLDQGLQFLIQYYNGEERAKGNILERFSAQQFPDLHSELNLSSLELGDSALYFCASGPGGAGVSEQYFGPGTRLTVT.

This clonotype appeared many times. The V gene is TRBV12-3 or TRBV12-4, the J gene TRBJ1-2, with D possibly matching TRBD1 (6 bases). V was pared by 3 bases and J by 4 bases, with 15 bases between. The CDR3 is 15 residues long. The CDR3 loop is CASSLGRGAIYGYTF. CDR3 nucleotides: TGTGCCAGCAGTTTGGGGCGGGGGGCGATCTATGGCTACACCTTC.

The V call is TRBV6-1, the J call TRBJ2-7; 14 bases fit TRBD2. CDR1 MNHNS and CDR2 SASEGT come from the germline V gene. This CDR3 spans 15 amino acids. J gave up 6 bases and V 6 bases, and 7 bases lay outside the gene matches. CDR3 sequence reads: CASRLLGLAGAEQYF. In DNA form, the CDR3 reads TGTGCCAGCAGGCTTTTGGGACTAGCGGGGGCCGAGCAGTACTTC.

This clonotype was picked up many times. This chain joins TRBV19 and TRBJ1-1; TRBD1 matches 8 bases. The J segment lost 5 bases and the V segment lost 4 bases, leaving 15 bases of the junction unmatched. Germline CDR1 LNHDA, CDR2 SQIVND (reference sequence). This CDR3 is built from 17 residues. In nucleotides, the CDR3 is TGTGCCAGTAGTACCCGTTGGACAGGGATTTTGTTTACTGAAGCTTTCTTT. Translating it yields CASSTRWTGILFTEAFF.

The chain combines TRBV19 with TRBJ1-1; tentatively, D is TRBD1 (5 bases). CDR1 and CDR2 (germline): LNHDA, SQIVND (reference sequence). The CDR3 contains 15 residues. Trimming left V 0 bases short and J 0 bases short, with 8 bases between. The CDR3 DNA is TGTGCCAGTAGTATAGAGGAGGGACTGAACACTGAAGCTTTCTTT. Protein sequence: CASSIEEGLNTEAFF.

The sample holds a few counts of this clonotype. J is TRBJ2-7 and V is TRBV6-5; TRBD1 is a possible D gene (5 bases). The CDR3 is 16 amino acids. Per the germline V gene, CDR1 is MNHEY and CDR2 is SVGAGI. V dropped 4 bases and J dropped 0 bases, with 16 bases sitting between them. The CDR3 nucleotides are TGTGCCAGCAGTTTTACAGGCGCGAAATTCTCCTACGAGCAGTACTTC. Translated: CASSFTGAKFSYEQYF.

This clonotype was picked up many times. V gene TRBV28 combines with J gene TRBJ1-5; D unresolved. From germline, CDR1 is MDHEN and CDR2 SYDVKM. There are 15 residues in the CDR3. V lost 3 bases, J lost 3 bases, and 12 bases lay in between. In DNA form, the CDR3 reads TGTGCCAGCAGTTTTACCCCTGGGGTCAATCAGCCCCAGCATTTT. Translation gives CASSFTPGVNQPQHF. The full variable domain, its missing parts supplied by reference TRBV28 and TRBJ1-5, is DVKVTQSSRYLVKRTGEKVFLECVQDMDHENMFWYRQDPGLGLRLIYFSYDVKMKEKGDIPEGYSVSREKKERFSLILESASTNQTSMYLCASSFTPGVNQPQHFGDGTRLSIL.

This clonotype was recorded many times. This sequence joins TRBV11-2 and TRBJ2-5, with D possibly being TRBD1 or TRBD2 (5 bases each). The CDR3 extends over 14 amino acids. Germline loops: CDR1 SGHAT, CDR2 FQNNGV. The V end was cut by 4 bases, the J end by 5 bases, with 14 bases between. For the CDR3, the DNA is TGTGCCAGCAGCTCCTTGACCTGGGGGGAGACCCAGTACTTC. The encoded protein is CASSSLTWGETQYF.

The chain has TRBV6-1 and TRBJ2-3; 8 bases agree with TRBD2. V lost 6 bases, J lost 0 bases, and 2 bases stayed unmatched. CDR1 MNHNS and CDR2 SASEGT come from the germline V gene. This CDR3 contains 14 residues. The CDR3 reads CASSGGASTDTQYF. The CDR3 nucleotides are TGTGCCAGCAGCGGGGGGGCTAGCACAGATACGCAGTATTTT.

The rearrangement links TRBV3-1 to TRBJ1-2; D is perhaps TRBD1 (6 bases). The CDR3 has 16 amino acids. The V end lost 0 bases, the J end lost 5 bases, and 16 bases lay between the germline ends. CDR1 and CDR2 (germline): LGHDT, YNNKEL (reference sequence). The CDR3 here is CASSQEGAGRTYGYTF. Here the CDR3 DNA reads TGTGCCAGCAGCCAAGAGGGGGCAGGGAGAACTTATGGCTACACCTTC.

This chain joins TRBV9 and TRBJ1-5; maybe TRBD1 (5 bases). The CDR3 spans 15 residues. The germline V gene encodes CDR1 SGDLS and CDR2 YYNGEE. V was clipped by 2 bases and J by 5 bases, with 14 bases between them. CDR3: CASSVWDGLDQPQHF. The CDR3 region has the DNA TGTGCCAGCAGCGTGTGGGACGGCCTTGATCAGCCCCAGCATTTT.

This chain uses TRBV20-1 with TRBJ1-2, with D perhaps matching TRBD1 (6 bases). Trimming shortened V by 0 bases and J by 8 bases, and 13 bases separated the two germline ends. Germline loops: CDR1 DFQATT, CDR2 SNEGSKA (reference sequence). CDR3 length: 13 amino acids. DNA of the CDR3: TGCAGTGCTAGAGAACACAGGGAGGACGGCTACACCTTC. Residues: CSAREHREDGYTF.

This clonotype is a singleton in its sample. The chain combines TRBV12-3 or TRBV12-4 with TRBJ2-7; D possibly corresponds to TRBD2 (5 bases). The CDR3 loop spans 13 amino acids. V was shortened by 4 bases and J by 2 bases, with 9 bases between the two germline ends. CDR3 DNA: TGTGCCAGCAGTTATAAGACTACCTACGAGCAGTACTTC. Protein: CASSYKTTYEQYF.

This clonotype came up a few times. The chain couples TRBV19 to TRBJ1-6; D gene unclear. The germline V gene has CDR1 LNHDA and CDR2 SQIVND (reference sequence). Trimming took off 5 bases at V and 6 bases at J, with 8 bases between the two ends. The length of the CDR3 is 13 residues. The CDR3 DNA reads TGTGCCAGTAGTGGTTCGGGTAATTCACCCCTCCACTTT. Protein: CASSGSGNSPLHF.

This clonotype was counted at least ten times. The rearrangement uses TRBV6-1 and TRBJ2-7; the D gene is possibly TRBD2 (6 bases). The CDR3 has 11 residues. The V end lost 9 bases, the J end lost 6 bases, and 12 bases lay between the germline ends. Looked up from germline, CDR1 is MNHNS and CDR2 is SASEGT. The CDR3 bases are TGTGCCAGTCGGAGGGGCTCCGAGCAGTACTTC. Translating it yields CASRRGSEQYF.

In its sample, this clonotype was seen many times. The rearrangement joins TRBV9 to TRBJ1-2; no clear D gene. The germline V gene has CDR1 SGDLS and CDR2 YYNGEE. There are 11 residues in the CDR3. Trimming stripped 3 bases from V and 6 bases from J, with 6 bases between. The chain's CDR3 is CASSAPDGYTF. The CDR3 DNA reads as TGTGCCAGCAGCGCCCCAGATGGCTACACCTTC.

A few counts support this clonotype. The V and J genes are TRBV7-6 and TRBJ2-5; a weak D match, TRBD2 (7 bases). This CDR3 region has 15 residues. Trimming cost V 0 bases and J 5 bases, with 13 bases left between them. From germline, CDR1 is SGHVS and CDR2 FNYEAQ. The CDR3 nucleotides are TGTGCCAGCAGCTTAGCGGGCAGGGGAGGGGAGACCCAGTACTTC. Encoded protein: CASSLAGRGGETQYF.

This clonotype showed up just a few times. The chain has TRBV29-1 and TRBJ1-1; tentatively, D is TRBD1 (6 bases). Trimming shortened V by 0 bases and J by 6 bases, and 14 bases separated the two germline ends. From germline, CDR1 is SQVTM and CDR2 ANQGSEA. This CDR3 spans 14 amino acids. The CDR3 nucleotides are TGCAGCGTTGAAGATCGGAGGGGGGAGTCTGAAGCTTTCTTT. Its protein is CSVEDRRGESEAFF.

This clonotype was seen many times. This sequence joins TRBV6-2 or TRBV6-3 and TRBJ1-4, with D unclear. V lost 5 bases, J lost 4 bases, and 8 bases lay in between. Germline lookup yields CDR1 MNHEY and CDR2 SVGEGT. The length of the CDR3 is 13 residues. The CDR3 reads CASSRRINEKLFF. The CDR3 DNA sequence: TGTGCCAGCAGTCGGCGGATTAATGAAAAACTGTTTTTT.

Many counts were recorded for this clonotype. The CDR3 nucleotides read TGTGCCAGCAGTCCGGGACGGCTAAACACTGAAGCTTTCTTT. Its protein product is CASSPGRLNTEAFF. The J gene is TRBJ1-1, the V gene TRBV6-4, with D possibly matching TRBD1 (5 bases). Germline V CDR1 and CDR2: MRHNA, SNTAGT. The germline V and J ends were trimmed by 5 bases and 2 bases, with 12 bases remaining between them. The CDR3 consists of 14 residues.

As regards this clonotype: A read error may be the cause here, since a much bigger clone is one base away. The rearrangement links TRBV3-1 to TRBJ2-7; TRBD1 is a possible D gene (5 bases). The CDR3 has 13 amino acids. With 1 base removed from V and 3 bases from J, the gap between germline ends came to 7 bases. Per the germline V gene, CDR1 is LGHDT and CDR2 is YNNKEL (reference sequence). The CDR3 loop is CASSQGQYYEQYF. The CDR3 bases are TGTGCCAGCAGCCAAGGACAGTACTACGAGCAGTACTTC.

Concerning this clonotype itself: Only one base separates this from a far larger clonotype, so it likely reflects a read error. The gene calls are TRBV28 and TRBJ2-1; D is tentatively TRBD1 or TRBD2 (5 bases each). This CDR3 has 15 residues. The germline CDR1 and CDR2 sequences are MDHEN and SYDVKM. Trimming cost V 8 bases and J 10 bases, with 24 bases left between them. The chain's CDR3 is CASALGTASSYEQFF. The CDR3 DNA sequence: TGTGCCAGCGCGCTCGGGACGGCGAGCTCCTACGAGCAGTTCTTC.

The rearrangement joins TRBV28 to TRBJ2-7, with D unresolved. Per germline, CDR1 MDHEN and CDR2 SYDVKM. Trimming took 7 bases from V and 2 from J, leaving 9 bases between them. This CDR3 is 12 amino acids long. The CDR3, as DNA: TGTGCCAGCACAGCCGATACCTACGAGCAGTACTTC. Translating gives CASTADTYEQYF.

This clonotype was detected a few times. The rearrangement joins TRBV11-2 to TRBJ2-2; 11 bases agree with TRBD2. The J segment lost 3 bases and the V segment lost 5 bases, leaving 5 bases of the junction unmatched. The length of the CDR3 is 16 residues. Germline V gene lookup returns CDR1 SGHAT and CDR2 FQNNGV. As DNA, the CDR3 is TGTGCCAGCAGCCATTCACTAGCGGGGGACACCGGGGAGCTGTTTTTT. It is translated as CASSHSLAGDTGELFF.

This clonotype turned up a few times. This chain uses TRBV30 with TRBJ2-2; D not certain. The CDR3 length is 14 residues. The germline CDR1 and CDR2 sequences are GTSNPN and SVGIG (reference sequence). V lost 0 bases and J lost 6, with 11 bases in between. DNA of the CDR3: TGTGCCTGGAGTGTACGGGTAGCACCCGGGGAGCTGTTTTTT. As protein: CAWSVRVAPGELFF.

The chain employs TRBV20-1 and TRBJ1-5; D is unresolved. Per germline, CDR1 DFQATT and CDR2 SNEGSKA (reference sequence). This CDR3 has 18 residues. V shed 3 bases and J shed 0 bases, with 21 bases lying between them. CDR3 amino acids: CSARGANPVLNSNQPQHF. In DNA form, the CDR3 reads TGCAGTGCTAGGGGCGCCAATCCCGTTCTAAATAGCAATCAGCCCCAGCATTTT.

The rearrangement uses TRBV30 and TRBJ1-3; 7 bases map to TRBD1. Losses at the gene ends were 7 bases for V and 2 bases for J; bases not matched to a gene: 8. CDR3 length: 14 amino acids. CDR1 and CDR2 from the germline V gene are GTSNPN and SVGIG (reference sequence). The CDR3 loop reads CASQWGTAGNTIYF. Here the CDR3 DNA reads TGTGCCTCCCAATGGGGGACAGCTGGAAACACCATATATTTT. Based on the CDR3 plus reference TRBV30 and TRBJ1-3, the full variable domain is SQTIHQWPATLVQPVGSPLSLECTVEGTSNPNLYWYRQAAGRGLQLLFYSVGIGQISSEVPQNLSASRPQDRQFILSSKKLLLSDSGFYLCASQWGTAGNTIYFGEGSWLTVV.

Details on this clonotype: An end of the junction does not agree with germline; a read error may underlie this. This chain joins TRBV5-4 and TRBJ1-4; 7 bases map to TRBD1. This CDR3 contains 15 residues. Germline assignment: CDR1 SGHNT and CDR2 YYREEE (reference sequence). Written as DNA, the CDR3 is TGTGCCGGCAGCTTTCCCAACAGGGGAAGTGAAAAACTGTTTTTT. Protein: CAGSFPNRGSEKLFF.

For this clonotype: This may stem from a read error, because a much larger clone lies one nucleotide away. The chain is built from TRBV7-2 and TRBJ2-2; D is possibly TRBD1 (6 bases). V lost 5 bases, J lost 6 bases, and 13 bases lay in between. The CDR3 covers 14 residues. The germline CDR1 and CDR2 sequences are SGHTA and FQGNSA. The CDR3 reads CASSPQTGSGELFF. In DNA form, the CDR3 reads TGTGCCAGCAGCCCCCAAACAGGGTCCGGGGAGCTGTTTTTT.

This clonotype occurred many times. V and J are TRBV7-2 and TRBJ2-5, with unresolved D. Looked up from germline, CDR1 is SGHTA and CDR2 is FQGNSA. The ends were cut back, 1 base at V and 7 bases at J, with 10 bases in the middle. There are 13 residues in the CDR3. The DNA for the CDR3 is TGTGCCAGCAGCTTAGTTGACCCCGGGACCCAGTACTTC. The encoded protein is CASSLVDPGTQYF. The complete variable domain, with remaining parts taken from reference TRBV7-2 and TRBJ2-5, reads GAGVSQSPSNKVTEKGKDVELRCDPISGHTALYWYRQSLGQGLEFLIYFQGNSAPDKSGLPSDRFSAERTGGSVSTLTIQRTQQEDSAVYLCASSLVDPGTQYFGPGTRLLVL.

This clonotype was seen more than once but under ten times. Written as DNA, the CDR3 is TGCAGTGCTCTGCAGGAAGATCAGCCCCAGCATTTT. Residues: CSALQEDQPQHF. The chain employs TRBV20-1 and TRBJ1-5; D remains unclear. Trimming took 5 bases from V and 5 from J, leaving 10 bases between them. Per germline, CDR1 DFQATT and CDR2 SNEGSKA (reference sequence). The CDR3 has 12 amino acids.

This clonotype was seen a handful of times. The gene calls are TRBV7-2 and TRBJ1-4, with D perhaps matching TRBD1 (5 bases). Germline V CDR1 and CDR2: SGHTA, FQGNSA. V lost 5 bases and J 0 bases, leaving 13 bases between the germline ends. This CDR3 is built from 16 residues. The CDR3 nucleotides are TGTGCCAGCAGCCTAGGACAAGTTGCAACTAATGAAAAACTGTTTTTT. Protein: CASSLGQVATNEKLFF.